This T cell receptor (beta chain) was identified during a study of blood T cell repertoires in COVID-19. Study background: Researchers got acute and convalescent COVID-19 samples from the United States, Italy and Spain. The analysed material was cDNA or gDNA that came from T cells, B-cell-depleted T cells, or PBMCs.

In the original analysis: Quantification of nucleated cells was approximated via reference gene primer amplification. TCRdb's table, derived via immunoSEQ multiplex PCR, lists solely in-frame clones and lacks some. Clone size and the V and J calls come from that table; the DNA yielded D and trimming. The repertoire holds approximately 250,000 clones, with roughly 88% as singletons. The CDR3 extends over 14 amino acids. J lost 6 bases, V lost 5 bases, and 5 bases had no gene match. CDR1 and CDR2 (germline): SEHNR, FQNEAQ (reference sequence). The origin of this receptor is a woman between 70 and 85 years old with COVID-19, enrolled during active disease. V usage is TRBV7-9 and J usage is TRBJ1-5; 9 nucleotides align to TRBD1. Sequencing input: peripheral blood. In nucleotides, the CDR3 is TGTGCCAGCAGCCTGACAGGGGGGGGTCAGCCCCAGCATTTT. Its translation is CASSLTGGGQPQHF.